What follows describes a single TCR beta chain. What it binds is unknown. The table came from immunoSEQ multiplex PCR; TCRdb's copy has only in-frame clones and leaves some out. The data hold tens of thousands of clones, with around 86% observed a single time. The data are from a study of T cell responses to AZD1222 COVID-19 vaccine. Findings and limits, study-wide: Seropositive AZD1222 recipients at baseline numbered only 5 or 6. Sampled repertoires all dated from after the peak T cell response.

V was pared by 0 bases and J by 3 bases, with 32 bases between. The CDR3 contains 22 residues. CDR1 and CDR2 (germline): MGHRA, YSYEKL. This clonotype was sampled from an adult who received the AZD1222 COVID-19 vaccine. The rearrangement joins TRBV4-1 to TRBJ1-2; D is uncertain. The material was peripheral blood, obtained 28 days after the second AZD1222 dose. The CDR3 bases are TGCGCCAGCAGCCAAGATTCAGGTTTCTGGAAAACGGAGGGAAGGGAGTACTATGGCTACACCTTC. It encodes CASSQDSGFWKTEGREYYGYTF.